These T cell receptor beta chains were read from a single sample in a study of blood T cell repertoires in COVID-19. Assay: immunoSEQ multiplex PCR; the TCRdb copy retains only in-frame clones and omits some. The table has some 290,000 clones, under 95% seen once. The sequencing input was PBMCs or T cells enriched from blood (not recorded which). The source is a woman aged 40 to 55 with acute COVID-19. CDR3s include the opening cysteine and the closing phenylalanine or tryptophan. A D gene is named only where the DNA matches it firmly. The size entry is marked missing in some rows and otherwise reads once, few, many or a size class.

TRBD1	TRBJ1-6	.	TRBV14	TGTGCCAGCAGCCAAGGGACAGGGGTTAATTCACCCCTCCACTTT	CASSQGTGVNSPLHF
TRBD1	TRBJ2-7	.	TRBV9	TGTGCCAGCAGCGGGACAGGGGGTTACGAGCAGTACTTC	CASSGTGGYEQYF
.	TRBJ2-1	.	TRBV9	TGTGCCAGCAGCGGACGCTTTCTAGGCAGTGATGAGCAGTTCTTC	CASSGRFLGSDEQFF
TRBD2	TRBJ2-1	.	TRBV5-4	TGTGCCAGCAGCCGACCGAGCGGGAGGTCCGGCAATGAGCAGTTCTTC	CASSRPSGRSGNEQFF
TRBD1	TRBJ1-5	.	TRBV18	TGTGCCAGCTCACCGGACAGGGATCAGCCCCAGCATTTT	CASSPDRDQPQHF
.	TRBJ2-1	.	TRBV9	TGTGCCAGCAGCGTATCCGAGCAGGGGTTCTCCTACAATGAGCAGTTCTTC	CASSVSEQGFSYNEQFF
TRBD1	TRBJ1-4	.	TRBV5-4	TGTGCCAGCAGCACGGCTAAGGGGACAGGGGATGAAAAACTGTTTTTT	CASSTAKGTGDEKLFF
TRBD1	TRBJ1-2	.	TRBV24-1	TGTGCCACCAGTGAGACAGGGCGGGACTATGGCTACACCTTC	CATSETGRDYGYTF
TRBD2	TRBJ2-1	.	TRBV2	TGTGCCAGCACCCTGACTAGCGGTCGCTCTGATGAGCAGTTCTTC	CASTLTSGRSDEQFF
TRBD1	TRBJ1-5	.	TRBV2	TGTGCCAGCAGGGGGACAGGGAATAGCAATCAGCCCCAGCATTTT	CASRGTGNSNQPQHF
.	TRBJ1-6	.	TRBV7-8	TGTGCCAGCAGCGCGTCGGGACAACTTAATTCACCCCTCCACTTT	CASSASGQLNSPLHF
TRBD1	TRBJ2-5	.	TRBV11-2	TGTGCCAGCAGCTTAACGCAGGGGGTAAGGGAGACCCAGTACTTC	CASSLTQGVRETQYF
.	TRBJ1-1	.	TRBV7-2	TGTGCCAGCAGCTTAAATCTGGGCGGGGACACTGAAGCTTTCTTT	CASSLNLGGDTEAFF
.	TRBJ1-1	.	TRBV5-5	TGTGCCAGCAGCTCATGGGGAGACACTGAAGCTTTCTTT	CASSSWGDTEAFF
.	TRBJ2-2	.	TRBV12-3/TRBV12-4	TGTGCCAGCAGTTCCATTTTCACCGGGGAGCTGTTTTTT	CASSSIFTGELFF
.	TRBJ1-2	.	TRBV7-9	TGTGCCAGCAGCACCCACAGGGACAATGGCTACACCTTC	CASSTHRDNGYTF
.	TRBJ2-1	.	TRBV7-2	TGTGCCAGCACTAAATTGGAGGTGGGGGGGCAAGAGCAGTTCTTC	CASTKLEVGGQEQFF
.	TRBJ1-3	.	TRBV7-9	TGTGCCAGCAGGGACTCTGGGAACACCATATATTTT	CASRDSGNTIYF
.	TRBJ2-6	few	TRBV28	TGTGCCAGCAGTCGCCCAGACTCTGGGGCCAACGTCCTGACTTTC	CASSRPDSGANVLTF
TRBD1	TRBJ2-1	.	TRBV2	TGTGCCAGCAGCGACAGGGTAACTTACAATGAGCAGTTCTTC	CASSDRVTYNEQFF